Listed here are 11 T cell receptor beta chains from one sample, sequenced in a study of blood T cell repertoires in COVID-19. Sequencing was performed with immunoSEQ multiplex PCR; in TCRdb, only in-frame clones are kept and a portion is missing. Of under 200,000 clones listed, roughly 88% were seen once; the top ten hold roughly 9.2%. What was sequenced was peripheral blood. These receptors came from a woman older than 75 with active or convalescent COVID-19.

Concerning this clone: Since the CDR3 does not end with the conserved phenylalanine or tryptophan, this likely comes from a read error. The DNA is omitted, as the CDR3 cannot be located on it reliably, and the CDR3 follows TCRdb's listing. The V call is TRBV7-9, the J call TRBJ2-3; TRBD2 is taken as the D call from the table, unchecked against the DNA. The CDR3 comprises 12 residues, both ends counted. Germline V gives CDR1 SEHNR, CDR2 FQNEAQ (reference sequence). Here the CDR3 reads CASSPGDGAVFL.

CDR3 nucleotide sequence: TGTGCCAGTAGTACGCTCGAGGACAGATATTATAGCAATCAGCCCCAGCATTTT. This translates into CASSTLEDRYYSNQPQHF. J is TRBJ1-5 and V is TRBV19, with D perhaps matching TRBD1 (6 bases). The CDR3 contains 18 residues. CDR1 and CDR2 (germline): LNHDA, SQIVND (reference sequence). Trimming stripped 4 bases from V and 0 bases from J, with 19 bases between.

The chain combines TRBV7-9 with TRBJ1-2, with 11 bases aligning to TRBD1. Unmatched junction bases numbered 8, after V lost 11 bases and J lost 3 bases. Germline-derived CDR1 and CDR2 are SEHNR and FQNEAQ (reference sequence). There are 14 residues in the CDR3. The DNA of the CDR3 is TGTGCCGGCCGGACAGGGGGCGCGGACTATGGCTACACCTTC. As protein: CAGRTGGADYGYTF.

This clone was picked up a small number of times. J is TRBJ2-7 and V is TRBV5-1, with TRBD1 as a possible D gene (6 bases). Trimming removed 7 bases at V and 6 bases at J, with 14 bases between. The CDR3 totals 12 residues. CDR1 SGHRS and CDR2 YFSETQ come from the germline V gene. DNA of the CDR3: TGCGCCAGCTTCAGAAACAGGGCCGAGCAGTACTTC. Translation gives CASFRNRAEQYF. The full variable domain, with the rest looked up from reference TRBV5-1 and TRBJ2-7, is KAGVTQTPRYLIKTRGQQVTLSCSPISGHRSVSWYQQTPGQGLQFLFEYFSETQRNKGNFPGRFSGRQFSNSRSEMNVSTLELGDSALYLCASFRNRAEQYFGPGTRLTVT.

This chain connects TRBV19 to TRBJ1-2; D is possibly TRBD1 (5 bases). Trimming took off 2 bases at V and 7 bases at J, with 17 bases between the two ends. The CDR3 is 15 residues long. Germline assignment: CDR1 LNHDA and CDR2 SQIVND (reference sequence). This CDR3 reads CASSILQGGLVGYTF. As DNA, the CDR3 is TGTGCCAGTAGTATACTCCAGGGAGGGTTAGTTGGCTACACCTTC.

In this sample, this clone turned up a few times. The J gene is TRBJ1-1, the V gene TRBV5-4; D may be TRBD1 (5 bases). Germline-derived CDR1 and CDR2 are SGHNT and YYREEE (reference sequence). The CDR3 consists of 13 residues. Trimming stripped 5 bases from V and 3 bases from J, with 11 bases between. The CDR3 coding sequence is TGTGCCAGCAGACACGACAGCCACACTGAAGCTTTCTTT. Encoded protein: CASRHDSHTEAFF.

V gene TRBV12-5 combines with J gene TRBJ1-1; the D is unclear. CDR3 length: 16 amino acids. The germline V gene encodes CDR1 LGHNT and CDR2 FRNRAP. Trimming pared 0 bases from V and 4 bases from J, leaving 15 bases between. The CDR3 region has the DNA TGTGCTAGTGGTTTGGTATATAATCGGGATAGCACTGAAGCTTTCTTT. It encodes CASGLVYNRDSTEAFF.

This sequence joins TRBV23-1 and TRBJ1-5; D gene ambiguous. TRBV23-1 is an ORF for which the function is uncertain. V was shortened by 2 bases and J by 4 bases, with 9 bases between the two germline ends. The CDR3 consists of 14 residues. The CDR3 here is CASSQGGQNQPQHF. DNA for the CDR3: TGCGCCAGCAGTCAAGGCGGGCAAAATCAGCCCCAGCATTTT.

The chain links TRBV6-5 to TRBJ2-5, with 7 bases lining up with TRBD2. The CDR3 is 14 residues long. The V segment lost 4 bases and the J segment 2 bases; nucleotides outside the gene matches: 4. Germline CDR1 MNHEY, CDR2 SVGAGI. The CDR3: CASSWGRGQETQYF. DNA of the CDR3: TGTGCCAGCAGTTGGGGGAGGGGACAAGAGACCCAGTACTTC.

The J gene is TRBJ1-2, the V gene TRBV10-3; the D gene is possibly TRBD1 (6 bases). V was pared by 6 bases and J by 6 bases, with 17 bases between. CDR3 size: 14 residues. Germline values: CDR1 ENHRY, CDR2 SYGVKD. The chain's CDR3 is CAIRETGVKNGYTF. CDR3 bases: TGTGCCATCAGGGAGACAGGAGTTAAGAATGGCTACACCTTC.

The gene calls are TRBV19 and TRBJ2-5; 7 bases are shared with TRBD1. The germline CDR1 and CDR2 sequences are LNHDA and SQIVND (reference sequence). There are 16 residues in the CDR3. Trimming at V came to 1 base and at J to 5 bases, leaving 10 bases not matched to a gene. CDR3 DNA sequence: TGTGCCAGTAGTATAGTACGAGGGGGCGCAGGGGAGACCCAGTACTTC. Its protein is CASSIVRGGAGETQYF.